Following are 8 T cell receptor beta chains from one sample sequenced in a study of T cells in Graves' hyperthyroidism and ophthalmopathy. Template material for amplifying TCR beta CDR3 regions consisted of RNA transcripts. Carried out on the TCR CDR3, a first-round RT-PCR used the HTBI primer set. TCRdb redid the calling of the multiplex PCR reads with MiXCR, one entry per CDR3 protein. The sample consists of 500,000 to 750,000 distinct CDR3 sequences, 12% to 15% of them appearing once. Sequences were obtained from blood. The receptor source for this set is a woman aged 18-30 years with Graves' ophthalmopathy.

In the case of this clonotype: The conserved phenylalanine or tryptophan is not found at the CDR3 terminus, so this likely reflects a read error. The genes are TRBV28 and TRBJ2-7, with D possibly being TRBD2 (5 bases). V was shortened by 5 bases and J by 0 bases, with 11 bases between the two germline ends. The CDR3 contains 14 residues. Germline V gene lookup returns CDR1 MDHEN and CDR2 SYDVKM. The CDR3 protein is CASSLSGSSYEQYS. The CDR3 bases are TGTGCCAGCAGTCTCTCGGGGAGCTCCTACGAGCAGTACTCC.

The chain is built from TRBV4-3 and TRBJ1-1; TRBD1 matches at 9 bases. From germline, CDR1 is LGHNA and CDR2 YSLEER. With V trimmed by 4 bases and J by 4 bases, 7 bases remained unmatched. This CDR3 contains 15 residues. CDR3 region: CASSLEDRGGTEAFF. For the CDR3, the DNA is TGCGCCAGCAGCCTAGAGGACAGGGGTGGCACTGAAGCTTTCTTT.

J is TRBJ1-5 and V is TRBV19; TRBD1 might be the D (5 bases). The germline CDR1 and CDR2 sequences are LNHDA and SQIVND (reference sequence). The CDR3 consists of 16 residues. V was cut by 7 bases and J by 5 bases, with 21 bases left in between. The CDR3 sequence: CASTRLGLRGDQPQHF. In DNA, the CDR3 is TGTGCCAGTACACGATTGGGACTCCGAGGGGATCAGCCCCAGCATTTT.

This clonotype appeared many times. V is TRBV20-1 and J is TRBJ2-2, with D hard to call. Germline CDR1 DFQATT, CDR2 SNEGSKA (reference sequence). V lost 4 bases, J lost 7 bases, and 16 bases lay in between. The CDR3 has 14 residues. CDR3 DNA: TGCAGTGCTAAGGGTATGGCGGTCAACGGGGAGCTGTTTTTT. The encoded protein is CSAKGMAVNGELFF.

This clonotype came up a few times. The CDR3 region has the DNA TGTGCCAGCAGCCAAGAAATCAGACAGGGCGGTAAGACCGGGGAGCTGTTTTTT. Translation gives CASSQEIRQGGKTGELFF. The chain employs TRBV3-2 and TRBJ2-2; no check of the table's D call, TRBD1, against the DNA was made. TRBV3-2 is an annotated pseudogene. CDR3 size: 18 residues.

The chain combines TRBV5-6 with TRBJ1-5; perhaps TRBD1 as D (5 bases). CDR1 is SGHDT, CDR2 YYEEEE, per germline. CDR3 length: 14 amino acids. V lost 1 base and J lost 3, with 8 bases in between. CDR3 amino acids: CASSLTGFNQPQHF. The DNA for the CDR3 is TGTGCCAGCAGCTTGACAGGCTTCAATCAGCCCCAGCATTTT.

This clonotype was counted ten times or more. The V call is TRBV2, the J call TRBJ2-7; tentatively, D is TRBD1 (6 bases). This CDR3 is built from 13 residues. V lost 8 bases and J 0 bases, leaving 11 bases between the germline ends. Germline V lookup: CDR1 SNHLY, CDR2 FYNNEI. CDR3 sequence reads: CASGMTGSYEQYF. CDR3 sequence (DNA): TGTGCCAGCGGGATGACAGGCTCCTACGAGCAGTACTTC.

The rearrangement uses TRBV4-1 and TRBJ2-7, with 8 bases aligning to TRBD1. Germline V lookup: CDR1 MGHRA, CDR2 YSYEKL. There are 15 residues in the CDR3. V trimming: 5 bases; J trimming: 1 base; junction bases outside the gene matches: 7. This CDR3 is CASSFRQGISYEQYF. The CDR3 DNA sequence: TGCGCCAGCAGCTTCCGACAGGGGATTTCCTACGAGCAGTACTTC.